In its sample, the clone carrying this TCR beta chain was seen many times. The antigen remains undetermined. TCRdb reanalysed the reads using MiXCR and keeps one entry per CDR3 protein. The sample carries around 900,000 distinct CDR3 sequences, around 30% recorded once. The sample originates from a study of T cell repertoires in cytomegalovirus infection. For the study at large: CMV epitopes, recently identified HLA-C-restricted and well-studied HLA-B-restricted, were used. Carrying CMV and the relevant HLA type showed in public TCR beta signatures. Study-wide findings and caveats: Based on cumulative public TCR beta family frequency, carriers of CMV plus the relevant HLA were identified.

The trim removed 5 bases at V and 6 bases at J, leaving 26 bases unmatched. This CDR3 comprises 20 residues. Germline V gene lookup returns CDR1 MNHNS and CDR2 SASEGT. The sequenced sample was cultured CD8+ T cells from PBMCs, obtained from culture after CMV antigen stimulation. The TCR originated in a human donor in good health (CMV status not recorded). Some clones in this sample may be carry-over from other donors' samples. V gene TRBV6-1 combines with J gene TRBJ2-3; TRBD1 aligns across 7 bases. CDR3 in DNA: TGTGCCAGCAGTATGGACAGGACCTCGCGTAGGGCACAAGCTGGGGATACGCAGTATTTT. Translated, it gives CASSMDRTSRRAQAGDTQYF.